The clone carrying this TCR beta chain was counted only a few times. Its target is not known. This record comes from a study of beta chain features in type 1 diabetes. Study as a whole: Cell yields, gender and age were comparable in patients and healthy donors.

Reverse transcribing all isolated RNA meant expressed TCRB transcripts were sequenced. This table comes from immunoSEQ multiplex PCR, and its TCRdb copy is limited to in-frame clones, with some not included. The repertoire holds a few hundred thousand clones, with about 12% as singletons. Per the germline V gene, CDR1 is SGHNT and CDR2 is YENEEA. Trimming took 7 bases from V and 6 from J; bases not matched to a gene: 15. This CDR3 spans 16 amino acids. General observations from the study: TCRB CDR3 length was moderately but significantly reduced in all four CD4+ subsets of Type 1 diabetes patients. PCR might favor shorter templates, but any such skew would affect patients and controls equally. Possibly, sequencing cDNA over-represented cells that had high TCR expression levels.

Only one heparinised blood draw was taken per donor, and its volume averaged around 100 mL. This TCR derives from a young woman with type 1 diabetes. Sequenced: naive CD4+ T cells from blood. The chain couples TRBV11-3 to TRBJ2-3; 8 bases map to TRBD2. The CDR3 sequence: CASTPGLGENRDTQYF. The CDR3, as DNA: TGTGCCAGCACCCCGGGACTAGGGGAAAATAGGGATACGCAGTATTTT.